Below are 23 T cell receptor beta chains sequenced from a single sample in a study of identical twins. TCRdb reprocessed the 5' RACE reads with MiXCR, giving one entry per CDR3 protein. The sample comprises under 900,000 distinct CDR3 sequences, roughly 20% of which are singletons, and about an eighth rests with the top ten. The same data also contributed to another study, on T cells expressing NK-cell markers.

Source material: PBMCs. The receptors stem from a young woman in good health.

This sequence joins TRBV11-3 and TRBJ1-1; D uncertain. Germline V gene data show CDR1 as SGHNT and CDR2 as YENEEA. V lost 1 base and J lost 1, with 10 bases in between. There are 15 residues in the CDR3. The CDR3 nucleotides read TGTGCCAGCAGCTTAGGGGCAGTCGGGAACACTGAAGCTTTCTTT. This sequence encodes CASSLGAVGNTEAFF. Based on the CDR3 plus reference TRBV11-3 and TRBJ1-1, the full variable domain is EAGVVQSPRYKIIEKKQPVAFWCNPISGHNTLYWYLQNLGQGPELLIRYENEEAVDDSQLPKDRFSAERLKGVDSTLKIQPAELGDSAVYLCASSLGAVGNTEAFFGQGTRLTVV.

The table lists this clonotype with a few counts. The chain uses TRBV5-1 and TRBJ2-1; weak D call: TRBD1 (7 bases). V lost 0 bases to trimming and J lost 0 bases, with 16 bases between them. The germline gives CDR1 SGHRS, CDR2 YFSETQ. The CDR3 totals 18 residues. CDR3 bases: TGCGCCAGCAGCTTGGTGGTCGCGGGACAGAGCTCCTACAATGAGCAGTTCTTC. This sequence encodes CASSLVVAGQSSYNEQFF.

Ten or more counts support this clonotype. This sequence joins TRBV5-1 and TRBJ2-5; D is uncertain. Germline V CDR1 and CDR2: SGHRS, YFSETQ. The CDR3 is made up of 14 amino acids. Trimming left V 0 bases short and J 5 bases short, with 11 bases between. CDR3 in amino acids: CASSLASLGETQYF. The CDR3 DNA sequence: TGCGCCAGCAGCTTGGCTTCCCTCGGGGAGACCCAGTACTTC.

V gene TRBV5-6 combines with J gene TRBJ2-6, with no clear D. Germline CDR1 and CDR2: SGHDT and YYEEEE. This CDR3 has 18 residues. The V end was cut by 4 bases, the J end by 0 bases, with 17 bases between. The DNA for the CDR3 is TGTGCCAGCAGCCCTCCGACGGTTTTCGGCTCTGGGGCCAACGTCCTGACTTTC. It is translated as CASSPPTVFGSGANVLTF.

The chain couples TRBV12-3 or TRBV12-4 to TRBJ2-7, with 12 nucleotides matching TRBD2. V shed 2 bases, J shed 3 bases, and the junction held 2 bases outside the gene matches. This CDR3 contains 15 residues. The CDR3 reads CASSLTSGGIYEQYF. CDR3 sequence (DNA): TGTGCCAGCAGTTTAACTAGCGGGGGGATCTACGAGCAGTACTTC.

The chain has TRBV12-3 or TRBV12-4 and TRBJ2-5, with D hard to call. The CDR3 runs 13 residues. V was cut by 2 bases and J by 4 bases, with 8 bases left in between. The CDR3 here is CASSLPPRETQYF. The CDR3 nucleotides are TGTGCCAGCAGTTTACCACCCCGAGAGACCCAGTACTTC.

The rearrangement uses TRBV20-1 and TRBJ2-1; 7 bases agree with TRBD2. The germline gives CDR1 DFQATT, CDR2 SNEGSKA (reference sequence). V shed 0 bases and J 0 bases; nucleotides not matched to a gene: 5. The CDR3 sequence is 16 residues long. CDR3 loop: CSARDRGRGSYNEQFF. CDR3 nucleotides: TGCAGTGCTAGAGATCGAGGGAGGGGCTCCTACAATGAGCAGTTCTTC.

This clonotype was counted ten times or more. The V call is TRBV12-3 or TRBV12-4, the J call TRBJ1-5; D is undetermined. There are 12 residues in the CDR3. V lost 5 bases and J 7 bases, leaving 9 bases between the germline ends. CDR3 amino acids: CASSPVHQPQHF. The DNA of the CDR3 is TGTGCCAGCAGTCCCGTTCACCAGCCCCAGCATTTT.

In this sample, this clonotype turned up a few times. The chain combines TRBV19 with TRBJ2-2; D is undetermined. V lost 3 bases and J 4 bases, leaving 9 bases between the germline ends. Germline CDR1 LNHDA, CDR2 SQIVND (reference sequence). The CDR3 totals 14 residues. The CDR3 nucleotides are TGTGCCAGTAGTATGCGCAGCAGCACCGGGGAGCTGTTTTTT. Translating it yields CASSMRSSTGELFF. Full variable domain (missing parts from reference TRBV19 and TRBJ2-2): DGGITQSPKYLFRKEGQNVTLSCEQNLNHDAMYWYRQDPGQGLRLIYYSQIVNDFQKGDIAEGYSVSREKKESFPLTVTSAQKNPTAFYLCASSMRSSTGELFFGEGSRLTVL.

The table lists this clonotype with many counts. J is TRBJ2-1 and V is TRBV5-1; TRBD2 aligns across 15 bases. Germline CDR1 and CDR2: SGHRS and YFSETQ. V lost 4 bases and J lost 3; bases outside the gene matches: 5. The CDR3 contains 17 residues. The DNA of the CDR3 is TGCGCCAGCAGCATTGGACTAGCGGGGGGGCTCTACAATGAGCAGTTCTTC. Translated, it gives CASSIGLAGGLYNEQFF.

A note on this clonotype: One end of the junction fails to match germline, which may point to a read error. This chain links TRBV29-1 with TRBJ2-1, with D maybe TRBD2 (6 bases). Germline-derived CDR1 and CDR2 are SQVTM and ANQGSEA. The CDR3 length is 14 residues. CDR3 nucleotides: TGCAGTACGTACGGGGGACTGATTTACAGTGAGCAGTTCTTC. This sequence encodes CSTYGGLIYSEQFF.

This clonotype turned up a few times. The chain joins TRBV6-5 to TRBJ2-3; 11 positions match TRBD2. Trimming removed 5 bases from V and 2 bases from J; junction bases left unmatched: 6. Germline V gene sequence: CDR1 MNHEY, CDR2 SVGAGI. The CDR3 is made up of 16 amino acids. The CDR3 nucleotides read TGTGCCAGCAGTCTACGACTAGCGGGGTTCACAGATACGCAGTATTTT. Translating it yields CASSLRLAGFTDTQYF.

The V gene is TRBV5-5, the J gene TRBJ2-1, with 11 bases lining up with TRBD2. The CDR3 loop spans 17 amino acids. The V and J ends lost 0 bases and 2 bases, in that order; junction bases with no gene match: 4. In germline, CDR1 is SGHKS, CDR2 YYEKEE (reference sequence). CDR3: CASSLAGSGRAYNEQFF. CDR3 sequence (DNA): TGTGCCAGCAGCTTGGCTGGTAGCGGGAGGGCCTACAATGAGCAGTTCTTC.

The rearrangement uses TRBV6-2 or TRBV6-3 and TRBJ1-1; D may be TRBD1 (5 bases). Germline CDR1 is MNHEY and CDR2 is SVGEGT. V was clipped by 6 bases and J by 11 bases, with 16 bases between them. The CDR3 contains 12 residues. This chain's CDR3 is CASSRGRSRAFF. The CDR3 DNA follows: TGTGCCAGCAGCCGGGGACGGAGTCGGGCTTTCTTT.

The table lists this clonotype with many counts. The chain is built from TRBV9 and TRBJ2-1, with no clear D. This CDR3 is built from 13 residues. Germline assignment: CDR1 SGDLS and CDR2 YYNGEE. With 3 bases removed from V and 2 bases from J, the gap between germline ends came to 6 bases. The CDR3 bases are TGTGCCAGCAGCGAAAGGGCCTACAATGAGCAGTTCTTC. Translated: CASSERAYNEQFF.

V gene TRBV6-6 combines with J gene TRBJ2-7; perhaps TRBD1 as D (5 bases). In germline, CDR1 is MNHNY, CDR2 SVGAGI (reference sequence). Trimming left V 7 bases short and J 3 bases short, with 10 bases between. There are 12 residues in the CDR3. The CDR3 sequence: CASTGADYEQYF. For the CDR3, the DNA is TGTGCCAGCACTGGGGCCGACTACGAGCAGTACTTC.

The J gene is TRBJ2-1, the V gene TRBV20-1, with D perhaps TRBD2 (6 bases). The CDR3 is 16 residues long. V lost 5 bases and J lost 5, with 22 bases in between. Germline loops: CDR1 DFQATT, CDR2 SNEGSKA (reference sequence). The CDR3 loop reads CSAVVGPGVWDNEQFF. Here the CDR3 DNA reads TGCAGTGCTGTGGTAGGGCCGGGAGTTTGGGACAATGAGCAGTTCTTC.

This chain uses TRBV30 with TRBJ1-1; no clear D. This CDR3 comprises 13 residues. Germline V lookup: CDR1 GTSNPN, CDR2 SVGIG (reference sequence). V lost 0 bases, J lost 1 base, and 6 bases lay in between. Written as DNA, the CDR3 is TGTGCCTGGAGTGTACGGCGGAACACTGAAGCTTTCTTT. This translates into CAWSVRRNTEAFF.

This clonotype was seen a few times. The rearrangement joins TRBV6-2 or TRBV6-3 to TRBJ2-7; 7 bases are shared with TRBD2. Germline V gives CDR1 MNHEY, CDR2 SVGEGT. The CDR3 covers 14 residues. V lost 8 bases and J lost 5; bases outside the gene matches: 12. CDR3 protein: CASLIRSGIHEQYF. CDR3 sequence (DNA): TGTGCCAGCTTAATCAGGAGCGGGATCCACGAGCAGTACTTC.

This clonotype has a handful of counts. The V call is TRBV12-3 or TRBV12-4, the J call TRBJ2-1; D could derive from TRBD1 or TRBD2 (5 bases each). Trimming cost V 7 bases and J 6 bases, with 16 bases left between them. The CDR3 contains 14 residues. Here the CDR3 reads CASIRDGAGNEQFF. The CDR3 nucleotides are TGTGCCAGCATCCGAGACGGGGCCGGCAATGAGCAGTTCTTC.

The V and J genes are TRBV20-1 and TRBJ1-6, with D possibly matching TRBD1 (5 bases). Trimming left V 3 bases short and J 6 bases short, with 18 bases between. Germline lookup yields CDR1 DFQATT and CDR2 SNEGSKA (reference sequence). The CDR3 totals 16 residues. CDR3 coding DNA: TGCAGTGCTAGGCGGGACGGCCAACATACTAATTCACCCCTCCACTTT. Translating gives CSARRDGQHTNSPLHF.

This clonotype was found a few times. CDR3 nucleotides: TGTGCCAGCAGCGCAGCGAACTCAGAGACCCAGTACTTC. Translating gives CASSAANSETQYF. The chain uses TRBV9 and TRBJ2-5, with no clear D. This CDR3 spans 13 amino acids. Germline V CDR1 and CDR2: SGDLS, YYNGEE. V lost 3 bases and J lost 4, with 10 bases in between.

The chain recombines TRBV10-3 with TRBJ2-7, with 8 nucleotides matching TRBD2. J lost 0 bases, V lost 4 bases, and 8 bases had no gene match. Germline assignment: CDR1 ENHRY and CDR2 SYGVKD. This CDR3 region has 16 residues. CDR3: CAISGSPSGSSYEQYF. The CDR3 coding sequence is TGTGCCATCAGTGGGTCCCCCAGCGGGAGCTCCTACGAGCAGTACTTC.